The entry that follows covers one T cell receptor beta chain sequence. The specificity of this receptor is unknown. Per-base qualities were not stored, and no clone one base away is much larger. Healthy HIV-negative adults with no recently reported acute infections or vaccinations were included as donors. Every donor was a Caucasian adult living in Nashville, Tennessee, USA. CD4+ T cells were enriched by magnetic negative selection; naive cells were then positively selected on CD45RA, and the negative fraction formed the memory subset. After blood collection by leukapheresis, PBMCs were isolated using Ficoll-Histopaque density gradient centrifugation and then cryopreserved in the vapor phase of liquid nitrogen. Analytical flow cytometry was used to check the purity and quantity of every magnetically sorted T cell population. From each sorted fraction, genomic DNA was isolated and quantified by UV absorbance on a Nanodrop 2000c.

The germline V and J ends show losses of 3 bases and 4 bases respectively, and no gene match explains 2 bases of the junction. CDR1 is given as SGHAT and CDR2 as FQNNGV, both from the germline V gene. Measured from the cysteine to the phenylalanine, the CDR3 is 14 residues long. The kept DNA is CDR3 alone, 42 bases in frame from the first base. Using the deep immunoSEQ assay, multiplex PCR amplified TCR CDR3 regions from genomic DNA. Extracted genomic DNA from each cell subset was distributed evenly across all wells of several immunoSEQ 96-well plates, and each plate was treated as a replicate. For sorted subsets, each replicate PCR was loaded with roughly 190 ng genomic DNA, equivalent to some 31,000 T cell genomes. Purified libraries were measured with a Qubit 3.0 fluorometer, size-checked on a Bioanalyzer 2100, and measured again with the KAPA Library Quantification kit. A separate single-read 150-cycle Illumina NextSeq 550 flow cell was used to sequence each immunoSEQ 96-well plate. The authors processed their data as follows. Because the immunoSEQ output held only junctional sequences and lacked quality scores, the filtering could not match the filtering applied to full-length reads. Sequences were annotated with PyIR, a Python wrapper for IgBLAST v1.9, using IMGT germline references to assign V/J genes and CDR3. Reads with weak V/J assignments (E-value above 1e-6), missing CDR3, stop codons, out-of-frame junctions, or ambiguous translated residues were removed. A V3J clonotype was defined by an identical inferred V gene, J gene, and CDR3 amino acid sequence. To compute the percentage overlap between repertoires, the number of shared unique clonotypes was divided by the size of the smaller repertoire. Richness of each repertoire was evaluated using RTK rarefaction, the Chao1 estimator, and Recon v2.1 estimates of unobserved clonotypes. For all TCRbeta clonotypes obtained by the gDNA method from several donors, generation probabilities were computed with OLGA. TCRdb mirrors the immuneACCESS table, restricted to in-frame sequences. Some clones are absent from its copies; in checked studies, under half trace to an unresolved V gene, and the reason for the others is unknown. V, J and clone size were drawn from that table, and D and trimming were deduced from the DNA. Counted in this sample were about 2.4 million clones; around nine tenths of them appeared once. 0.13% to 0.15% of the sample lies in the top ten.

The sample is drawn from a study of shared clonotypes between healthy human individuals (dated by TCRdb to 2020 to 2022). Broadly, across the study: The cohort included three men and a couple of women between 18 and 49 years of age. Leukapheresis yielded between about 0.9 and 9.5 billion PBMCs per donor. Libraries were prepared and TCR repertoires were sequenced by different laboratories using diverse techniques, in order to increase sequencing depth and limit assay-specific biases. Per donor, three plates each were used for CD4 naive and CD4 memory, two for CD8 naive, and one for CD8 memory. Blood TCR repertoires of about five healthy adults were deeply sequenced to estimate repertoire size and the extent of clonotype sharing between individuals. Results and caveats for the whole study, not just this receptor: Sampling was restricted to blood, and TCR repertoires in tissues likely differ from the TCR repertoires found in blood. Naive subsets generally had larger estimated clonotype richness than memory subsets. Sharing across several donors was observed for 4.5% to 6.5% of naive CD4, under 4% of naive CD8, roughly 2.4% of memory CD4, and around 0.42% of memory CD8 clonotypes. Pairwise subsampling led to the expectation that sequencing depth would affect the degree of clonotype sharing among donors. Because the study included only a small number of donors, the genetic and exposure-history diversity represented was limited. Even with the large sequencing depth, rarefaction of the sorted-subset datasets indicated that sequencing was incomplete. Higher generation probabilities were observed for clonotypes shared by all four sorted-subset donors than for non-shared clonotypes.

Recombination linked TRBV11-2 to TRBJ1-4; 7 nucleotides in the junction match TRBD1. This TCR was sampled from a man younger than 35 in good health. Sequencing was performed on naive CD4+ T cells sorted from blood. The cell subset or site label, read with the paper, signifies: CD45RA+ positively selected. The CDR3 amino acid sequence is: CASSLDRSNEKLFF. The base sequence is TGTGCCAGCAGCTTGGACAGGAGTAATGAAAAACTGTTTTTT. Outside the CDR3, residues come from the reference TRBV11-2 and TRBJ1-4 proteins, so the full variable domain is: EAGVAQSPRYKIIEKRQSVAFWCNPISGHATLYWYQQILGQGPKLLIQFQNNGVVDDSQLPKDRFSAERLKGVDSTLKIQPAKLEDSAVYLCASSLDRSNEKLFFGSGTQLSVL.